Listed here are 17 T cell receptor beta chains from one sample, sequenced in a study of neurological immune-mediated disorders. TCRdb redid the calling of the 5' RACE reads with MiXCR, one entry per CDR3 protein. The sample yields about 28,000 distinct CDR3 sequences, around an eighth seen once. What was sequenced was PBMCs. All receptors derive from a woman aged 55-70 years in good health.

This clonotype was recorded many times. The chain uses TRBV27 and TRBJ1-1, with D tentatively TRBD1 (6 bases). CDR3 length equals 15 residues. Germline V gene sequence: CDR1 MNHEY, CDR2 SMNVEV (reference sequence). With 6 bases removed from V and 7 bases from J, the gap between germline ends came to 21 bases. CDR3 in DNA: TGTGCCAGCAGCCCCTCCCGGGGGGCCGTAGGTGAAGCTTTCTTT. Translating gives CASSPSRGAVGEAFF.

This clonotype has a count of ten or more. The chain recombines TRBV3-1 with TRBJ1-2; D might be TRBD1 (5 bases). Germline CDR1 is LGHDT and CDR2 is YNNKEL (reference sequence). The CDR3 loop spans 14 amino acids. V was cut by 4 bases and J by 5 bases, with 14 bases left in between. The CDR3 nucleotides read TGTGCCAGCAGCCGATTCACAGGAGGGTATGGCTACACCTTC. Translating it yields CASSRFTGGYGYTF. The variable domain in full, completed from reference TRBV3-1 and TRBJ1-2, reads DTAVSQTPKYLVTQMGNDKSIKCEQNLGHDTMYWYKQDSKKFLKIMFSYNNKELIINETVPNRFSPKSPDKAHLNLHINSLELGDSAVYFCASSRFTGGYGYTFGSGTRLTVV.

This clonotype was seen at least ten times. This chain connects TRBV15 to TRBJ1-3, with D perhaps TRBD1 (6 bases). This CDR3 has 16 amino acids. Trimming cost V 3 bases and J 4 bases, with 16 bases left between them. Germline V lookup: CDR1 LNHNV, CDR2 YYDKDF (reference sequence). The CDR3 loop is CATSSRGLELGNTIYF. The CDR3 DNA follows: TGTGCCACCAGCAGCAGGGGTTTGGAACTGGGAAACACCATATATTTT.

This clonotype was observed many times. The genes are TRBV5-1 and TRBJ2-7, with D possibly being TRBD2 (6 bases). CDR1 and CDR2 from the germline V gene are SGHRS and YFSETQ. The CDR3 consists of 15 residues. Trimming stripped 0 bases from V and 2 bases from J, with 12 bases between. The CDR3 reads CASSLVGGLTYEQYF. In DNA, the CDR3 is TGCGCCAGCAGCTTGGTTGGGGGACTTACCTACGAGCAGTACTTC.

This clonotype was seen ten or more times. CDR3 region: CASSQVISDSPNTGELFF. As DNA, the CDR3 is TGCGCCAGCAGCCAAGTGATCAGTGACAGTCCTAACACCGGGGAGCTGTTTTTT. V usage is TRBV4-3 and J usage is TRBJ2-2, with D possibly being TRBD1 (5 bases). The germline V gene encodes CDR1 LGHNA and CDR2 YSLEER. The germline V and J ends were trimmed by 1 base and 2 bases, with 17 bases remaining between them. This CDR3 comprises 18 residues.

This clonotype was observed many times. The rearrangement uses TRBV20-1 and TRBJ2-1; 10 nucleotides agree with TRBD1. Per the germline V gene, CDR1 is DFQATT and CDR2 is SNEGSKA (reference sequence). The CDR3 spans 14 residues. In DNA, the CDR3 is TGCAGCTCACTTGGGACAGGGGCCTACAATGAGCAGTTCTTC. This encodes CSSLGTGAYNEQFF.

This clonotype was observed a single time. V is TRBV5-1 and J is TRBJ1-4; the D gene is possibly TRBD1 (5 bases). The CDR3 is made up of 17 amino acids. CDR1 and CDR2 (germline): SGHRS, YFSETQ. Trimming shortened V by 3 bases and J by 4 bases, and 19 bases separated the two germline ends. This chain's CDR3 is CASSSGPTVWDNEKLFF. In DNA, the CDR3 is TGCGCCAGCAGCTCGGGGCCCACAGTCTGGGATAATGAAAAACTGTTTTTT. Filled out from reference TRBV5-1 and TRBJ1-4, the complete variable domain reads KAGVTQTPRYLIKTRGQQVTLSCSPISGHRSVSWYQQTPGQGLQFLFEYFSETQRNKGNFPGRFSGRQFSNSRSEMNVSTLELGDSALYLCASSSGPTVWDNEKLFFGSGTQLSVL.

This clonotype has only a few counts. The chain employs TRBV5-1 and TRBJ2-3; TRBD1 matches 7 bases. Germline-derived CDR1 and CDR2 are SGHRS and YFSETQ. CDR3 length equals 14 residues. With 7 bases clipped from V and 0 bases from J, the junction kept 5 bases outside the gene matches. CDR3 nucleotide sequence: TGCGCCAGCCGCTGGGACAGAAGCACAGATACGCAGTATTTT. Encoded protein: CASRWDRSTDTQYF.

This clonotype showed up many times. The rearrangement uses TRBV7-8 and TRBJ1-3, with D maybe TRBD1 (5 bases). Trimming took off 3 bases at V and 2 bases at J, with 8 bases between the two ends. Germline values: CDR1 SGHVS, CDR2 FQNEAQ. The CDR3 consists of 14 residues. The CDR3 is CASSLGTTGNTIYF. In nucleotides, the CDR3 is TGTGCCAGCAGCTTGGGGACGACTGGAAACACCATATATTTT.

This clonotype was counted ten times or more. This chain uses TRBV29-1 with TRBJ2-1; D assignment may be TRBD1 or TRBD2 (5 bases each). This CDR3 is 20 amino acids long. Germline values: CDR1 SQVTM, CDR2 ANQGSEA. Deletions cut 6 bases from V and 4 bases from J, with 34 bases between. CDR3 amino acids: CSVRALTGTQTAHNYNEQFF. The CDR3 DNA is TGCAGCGTGCGAGCCCTTACCGGGACCCAAACGGCCCACAATTACAATGAGCAGTTCTTC.

Ten or more counts support this clonotype. The rearrangement links TRBV10-3 to TRBJ2-7, with 15 bases aligning to TRBD2. The V gene end was trimmed by 8 bases and the J gene end by 0 bases; junction bases not matched to a gene: 8. There are 17 residues in the CDR3. Germline V gene data show CDR1 as ENHRY and CDR2 as SYGVKD. The CDR3, as DNA: TGTGCCATCTCTGGGACTAGCGGGGGGCCTAGCTCCTACGAGCAGTACTTC. This gives the protein CAISGTSGGPSSYEQYF.

This clonotype was seen repeatedly, ten times or more. The rearrangement links TRBV6-2 or TRBV6-3 to TRBJ1-6; possible D gene TRBD1, 5 bases. V lost 5 bases and J lost 4, with 12 bases in between. The CDR3 spans 15 residues. Germline-derived CDR1 and CDR2 are MNHEY and SVGEGT. This CDR3 reads CASSPAGLYNSPLHF. CDR3 nucleotide sequence: TGTGCCAGCAGTCCGGCAGGGTTGTATAATTCACCCCTCCACTTT.

This clonotype was observed at least ten times. The J gene is TRBJ2-1, the V gene TRBV7-3; weak D call: TRBD2 (5 bases). The germline gives CDR1 SGHTA, CDR2 FQGTGA. This CDR3 is 13 amino acids long. The V end was cut by 4 bases, the J end by 15 bases, with 19 bases between. The CDR3 protein is CASSSRGSGRLFF. CDR3 nucleotides: TGTGCCAGCAGCTCCCGTGGGAGTGGGCGATTGTTCTTC.

This clonotype was observed at least ten times. The chain uses TRBV7-2 and TRBJ2-7; no clear D. The CDR3 loop spans 15 amino acids. Looked up from germline, CDR1 is SGHTA and CDR2 is FQGNSA. V was pared by 5 bases and J by 2 bases, with 16 bases between. The CDR3, as DNA: TGTGCCAGCAGCCGCCCGGAGATGATAGCCTACGAGCAGTACTTC. It codes for CASSRPEMIAYEQYF.

The chain carries TRBV7-8 and TRBJ1-2, with 9 nucleotides matching TRBD1. In germline, CDR1 is SGHVS, CDR2 FQNEAQ. The CDR3 totals 14 residues. V gave up 2 bases and J gave up 8 bases; unmatched junction bases: 6. CDR3 loop: CASSLRGTGNGYTF. The CDR3 coding sequence is TGTGCCAGCAGCTTAAGGGGGACAGGGAACGGCTACACCTTC.

The gene calls are TRBV7-2 and TRBJ1-1; D is unresolved. This CDR3 contains 14 residues. With 1 base removed from V and 5 bases from J, the gap between germline ends came to 11 bases. CDR1 SGHTA and CDR2 FQGNSA come from the germline V gene. The CDR3 DNA follows: TGTGCCAGCAGCTTAGAGTCAGCAAATACTGAAGCTTTCTTT. As protein: CASSLESANTEAFF. The full variable domain, with the rest looked up from reference TRBV7-2 and TRBJ1-1, is GAGVSQSPSNKVTEKGKDVELRCDPISGHTALYWYRQSLGQGLEFLIYFQGNSAPDKSGLPSDRFSAERTGGSVSTLTIQRTQQEDSAVYLCASSLESANTEAFFGQGTRLTVV.

This clonotype was recorded many times. J is TRBJ2-5 and V is TRBV28, with 12 positions matching TRBD2. CDR3 length: 16 amino acids. CDR1 and CDR2 (germline): MDHEN, SYDVKM. The ends lost 5 bases at V and 5 bases at J; junction bases unmatched: 9. The CDR3 protein is CASSTPASGGAETQYF. The CDR3 nucleotides read TGTGCCAGCAGTACACCGGCTAGCGGGGGGGCTGAGACCCAGTACTTC.